This is a list of T cell receptor beta chains from one sample in a study of T cell repertoires in cytomegalovirus infection. For these receptors, no antigen is known. A single record per CDR3 protein comes from TCRdb applying MiXCR to the reads. The sample yields 700,000 to 900,000 distinct CDR3 sequences, roughly 29% seen once. Sequencing was performed on cultured CD8+ T cells from PBMCs, taken from culture after CMV antigen stimulation. All receptors derive from a human donor in good health (CMV status not recorded). Some clones in this sample may be carry-over from other donors' samples. Both conserved end residues are part of each CDR3. A D gene is named only where the DNA matches it firmly. Only some rows state a clone size, as once, few, many or a class for expanded clones.

V	D	size	J	DNA	CDR3
TRBV7-9	.	few	TRBJ1-4	TGTGCCAGCAGCTTAGCGCAACGGCTGAATAATGAAAAACTGTTTTTT	CASSLAQRLNNEKLFF
TRBV27	.	.	TRBJ2-7	TGTGCCAGCAGTTCCTCGGACCCGCCTCGCGAGCAGTACTTC	CASSSSDPPREQYF
TRBV19	TRBD2	few	TRBJ2-1	TGTGCCAGTAGCGGTACCCGTGGTAGCGGGGGGCCATACAATGAGCAGTTCTTC	CASSGTRGSGGPYNEQFF
TRBV6-1	.	few	TRBJ2-7	TGTGCCAGCAGCGATGGAAGCTCCTACGAGCAGTACTTC	CASSDGSSYEQYF
TRBV10-1	.	few	TRBJ2-3	TGCGCCAGCAGTGAGTCTTTTCTGGGGACAGATACGCAGTATTTT	CASSESFLGTDTQYF
TRBV14	.	.	TRBJ1-1	TGTGCCAGCAGCCAAGTTACAGGAAGGACTGAAGCTTTCTTT	CASSQVTGRTEAFF
TRBV5-1	.	.	TRBJ2-5	TGCGCCAGCATACTCGAGGGGACCCTTGAGGAAGAGACCCAGTACTTC	CASILEGTLEEETQYF
TRBV25-1	TRBD2	.	TRBJ2-1	TGTGCCAGCGCTCTAGCGGCCTCCTACAATGAGCAGTTCTTC	CASALAASYNEQFF
TRBV6-2/TRBV6-3	.	few	TRBJ1-4	TGTGCCAGCAGTTACGACGGAGATGAAAAACTGTTTTTT	CASSYDGDEKLFF
TRBV7-3	TRBD2	many	TRBJ2-2	TGTGCCAGCAGATACACCGGGACTACCACCGGGGAGCTGTTTTTT	CASRYTGTTTGELFF
TRBV6-6	TRBD1	.	TRBJ1-2	TGTGCCAGCAGAACCGGGACAGGGGGCGCGAACACCTTC	CASRTGTGGANTF
TRBV12-3/TRBV12-4	.	.	TRBJ2-7	TGTGCCAGCAGTTTAGCAGGGTCCCCCTACGAGCAGTACTTC	CASSLAGSPYEQYF
TRBV29-1	.	.	TRBJ2-5	TGCAGCGTTGAAGATCCCCGGGGGAACCAAGAGACCCAGTACTTC	CSVEDPRGNQETQYF
TRBV5-4	.	.	TRBJ2-3	TGTGCCAGCAGCTCCCTGGAAAGGTCCCCCACAGATACGCAGTATTTT	CASSSLERSPTDTQYF
TRBV7-9	.	few	TRBJ2-7	TGTGCCAGCAGCCCGATGGAGGGGAGTCCCTACGAGCAGTACTTC	CASSPMEGSPYEQYF
TRBV7-9	.	few	TRBJ2-5	TGTGCCAGCAGCCTCACCCCGAACAGGGTTCAAGAGACCCAGTACTTC	CASSLTPNRVQETQYF
TRBV12-3/TRBV12-4	TRBD2	few	TRBJ2-5	TGTGCCAGCACCTCACGGGCGGGGGGCGAGACCCAGTACTTC	CASTSRAGGETQYF
TRBV10-3	.	.	TRBJ2-7	TGTGCCATCCAAGCTCCTAGCGCCAGGGAGCAGTACTTC	CAIQAPSAREQYF
TRBV19	.	few	TRBJ2-1	TGTGCCAGTAGTATTGAAGGCTCCTACAATGAGCAGTTCTTC	CASSIEGSYNEQFF
TRBV2	TRBD1	.	TRBJ1-2	TGTGCCAGCCCACAGGGGGACGGCTACACCTTC	CASPQGDGYTF
TRBV6-2/TRBV6-3	.	.	TRBJ2-2	TGTGCCAGCAGTCCACTACGTGACGGCGGCACCGGGGAGCTGTTTTTT	CASSPLRDGGTGELFF
TRBV7-6	.	.	TRBJ2-7	TGTGCCAGCAGCTTAGAAATAGCACCCTCCTACGAGCAGCACTTC	CASSLEIAPSYEQHF
TRBV7-9	.	few	TRBJ2-7	TGTGCCAGCAGCACGGGAAGAGAGCAGTACTTC	CASSTGREQYF
TRBV29-1	.	few	TRBJ2-5	TGCAGCGTTGCCATGGGGCCAGAGACCCAGTACTTC	CSVAMGPETQYF
TRBV5-1	.	.	TRBJ2-3	TGCGCCAGCAGCTTGGTTCCAGGGATTAGCACAGATACGCAGTATTTT	CASSLVPGISTDTQYF
TRBV7-9	TRBD2	.	TRBJ2-7	TGTGCCAGCAGCTCCACCGTTTGGACTAGCCGGAGCTCCTACGAGCAGTACTTC	CASSSTVWTSRSSYEQYF
TRBV4-1	.	few	TRBJ1-2	TGCGCCAGCAGCCAAGACCGGGGCTCCGGCAACTATGGCTACACCTTC	CASSQDRGSGNYGYTF
TRBV10-3	.	few	TRBJ1-1	TGTGCCATCAGATTAAGGGCGGGGGATCTGGAGACTGAAGCTTTCTTT	CAIRLRAGDLETEAFF
TRBV27	TRBD1	.	TRBJ1-2	TGTGCCAGCAGTTTCGGACAGGGTGTAGACTATGGCTACACCTTC	CASSFGQGVDYGYTF
TRBV20-1	.	.	TRBJ1-1	TGCAGTGCTAGGGGAGCTGAAGCTTTCTTT	CSARGAEAFF
TRBV27	TRBD1	.	TRBJ1-5	TGTGCCTCCTGGACAGGCGGTTATAGCAATCAGCCCCAGCATTTT	CASWTGGYSNQPQHF
TRBV28	.	few	TRBJ1-2	TGTGCCAGCAGGGGGATGGTTTTCCTCCAGGGGAACTATGGCTACACCTTC	CASRGMVFLQGNYGYTF
TRBV6-5	.	many	TRBJ2-1	TGTGCCAGCAGTCCCGCCGGGAGCTCCTACAATGAGCAGTTCTTC	CASSPAGSSYNEQFF
TRBV4-2	.	few	TRBJ1-5	TGTGCCAGCAGCCAAGGTCCTGACCAGTACAATCAGCCCCAGCATTTT	CASSQGPDQYNQPQHF
TRBV6-6	TRBD1	.	TRBJ1-1	TGTGCCAGCACCAAACCGGGACAGGAGCATAACACTGAAGCTTTCTTT	CASTKPGQEHNTEAFF
TRBV29-1	.	many	TRBJ2-1	TGCAGCGTTGAAGATTGGGAGGGGGAGCACAATGAGCAGTTCTTC	CSVEDWEGEHNEQFF
TRBV7-8	.	few	TRBJ2-1	TGTGCCAGCAGCTTAGTAGTGAACAATGAGCAGTTCTTC	CASSLVVNNEQFF